Shown below are 15 T cell receptor beta chains from a single sample sequenced in a study of regulatory T cells in long-lasting Graves disease. Time point given: newly diagnosed GD, antithyroid drugs for less than 3 months. RNA isolated from PBMCs was used to make the TCR library. Building the TCR beta libraries relied on iRepertoire HTBI primers, and CDR3 regions underwent Arm-PCR. TCRdb reprocessed the multiplex PCR reads via MiXCR and lists one record per CDR3 protein. This table holds 500,000 to 700,000 distinct CDR3 sequences, roughly 16% found once. The same specimen was also included in a second study, on T cells in Graves' hyperthyroidism and ophthalmopathy.

The sample was peripheral blood mononuclear cells (PBMCs), taken at new diagnosis, from a patient treated with antithyroid drugs. These receptor sequences come from a woman aged 25 to 39 with Graves disease.

This clonotype was recorded at least ten times. The chain recombines TRBV20-1 with TRBJ1-2; tentative D call: TRBD1 (6 bases). Germline CDR1 reads DFQATT; CDR2 reads SNEGSKA (reference sequence). The CDR3 contains 13 residues. Trimming pared 6 bases from V and 7 bases from J, leaving 18 bases between. CDR3 protein: CSAKQGPSGGYTF. DNA for the CDR3: TGCAGTGCCAAACAGGGTCCTTCGGGTGGCTACACCTTC.

There are many counts of this clonotype. Here the CDR3 DNA reads TGTGCCAGCAGTACCCTTCTAAACACTGAAGCTTTCTTT. Protein: CASSTLLNTEAFF. This chain joins TRBV28 and TRBJ1-1; D not resolved. This CDR3 has 13 amino acids. V was cut by 5 bases and J by 2 bases, with 9 bases left in between. From germline, CDR1 is MDHEN and CDR2 SYDVKM.

The table lists this clonotype with a few counts. The V call is TRBV6-5, the J call TRBJ2-7; D remains unclear. The V gene's germline CDR1 is MNHEY and CDR2 SVGAGI. The CDR3 is 13 residues long. The V end lost 4 bases, the J end lost 0 bases, and 7 bases lay between the germline ends. CDR3 coding DNA: TGTGCCAGCAGTTGGCAGAGCTCCTACGAGCAGTACTTC. It codes for CASSWQSSYEQYF.

A remark on this clonotype: Since a much larger clone is just one base distant, this may be a read error. This CDR3 is CVSSPQGLAYEQYF. The CDR3 coding sequence is TGTGTCAGCAGCCCCCAGGGTCTCGCCTACGAGCAGTACTTC. This sequence joins TRBV11-2 and TRBJ2-7, with a tentative D call TRBD1 (5 bases). Germline CDR1 is SGHAT and CDR2 is FQNNGV. The CDR3 runs 14 residues.

The V gene is TRBV7-9, the J gene TRBJ2-7; TRBD1 or TRBD2 may be the D gene (5 bases each). The V gene's germline CDR1 is SEHNR and CDR2 FQNEAQ (reference sequence). V lost 1 base to trimming and J lost 11 bases, with 21 bases between them. This CDR3 has 15 amino acids. The CDR3 nucleotides are TGTGCCAGCAGCTTAGTCATGGGACCTCTCCCGCGGGAGTACTTC. Residues: CASSLVMGPLPREYF.

The table lists this clonotype with many counts. V gene TRBV20-1 combines with J gene TRBJ1-5; D is possibly TRBD1 (5 bases). This CDR3 has 16 amino acids. V was cut by 3 bases and J by 0 bases, with 15 bases left in between. Germline values: CDR1 DFQATT, CDR2 SNEGSKA (reference sequence). CDR3 amino acids: CSARPTGRNSNQPQHF. The CDR3, as DNA: TGCAGTGCTAGGCCGACGGGACGGAATAGCAATCAGCCCCAGCATTTT.

This clonotype was detected ten times or more. This sequence joins TRBV28 and TRBJ2-7; D is possibly TRBD2 (6 bases). The germline V and J ends were trimmed by 11 bases and 1 base, with 18 bases remaining between them. The length of the CDR3 is 14 residues. CDR1 and CDR2 (germline): MDHEN, SYDVKM. The DNA of the CDR3 is TGTGCCGCAAGCGGGCAACCCGTGTCCTACGAGCAGTACTTC. It codes for CAASGQPVSYEQYF. The entire variable domain, with the rest obtained from reference TRBV28 and TRBJ2-7, is as follows: DVKVTQSSRYLVKRTGEKVFLECVQDMDHENMFWYRQDPGLGLRLIYFSYDVKMKEKGDIPEGYSVSREKKERFSLILESASTNQTSMYLCAASGQPVSYEQYFGPGTRLTVT.

The chain recombines TRBV30 with TRBJ2-5; no definite D call. The CDR3 extends over 11 amino acids. Germline-derived CDR1 and CDR2 are GTSNPN and SVGIG (reference sequence). V lost 1 base, J lost 2 bases, and 2 bases lay in between. This chain's CDR3 is CAWSDQETQYF. The CDR3 coding sequence is TGTGCCTGGAGTGATCAAGAGACCCAGTACTTC.

This chain uses TRBV20-1 with TRBJ2-1; the match to TRBD2 covers 10 bases. The junction had 5 bases not matched to a gene; V was cut back by 3 bases and J by 0 bases. The germline gives CDR1 DFQATT, CDR2 SNEGSKA (reference sequence). The CDR3 is made up of 16 amino acids. The CDR3 loop reads CSASTSGTHSYNEQFF. DNA for the CDR3: TGCAGTGCTAGTACTAGCGGGACGCACTCCTACAATGAGCAGTTCTTC.

This clonotype was recorded many times. The gene calls are TRBV29-1 and TRBJ2-7; tentatively, D is TRBD1 (6 bases). Germline CDR1 reads SQVTM; CDR2 reads ANQGSEA. Trimming took 6 bases from V and 1 from J, leaving 19 bases between them. The CDR3 is made up of 15 amino acids. For the CDR3, the DNA is TGCAGCGTCACCCCACAGGGACGCAGGTCCTACGAGCAGTACTTC. Protein sequence: CSVTPQGRRSYEQYF.

This clonotype was picked up a small number of times. V and J are TRBV28 and TRBJ2-7, with D tentatively TRBD1 or TRBD2 (5 bases each). Germline V gives CDR1 MDHEN, CDR2 SYDVKM. This CDR3 has 16 residues. V lost 8 bases to trimming and J lost 11 bases, with 31 bases between them. The CDR3 spells CASSPRGGPFSTLEYF. In DNA form, the CDR3 reads TGTGCCAGCTCCCCCCGGGGCGGACCTTTTTCTACTTTAGAGTACTTC.

The sample holds many counts of this clonotype. The V gene is TRBV2, the J gene TRBJ2-5, with 7 positions matching TRBD2. Per germline, CDR1 SNHLY and CDR2 FYNNEI. The V segment lost 6 bases and the J segment 3 bases; nucleotides outside the gene matches: 4. The CDR3 consists of 13 residues. The CDR3: CASRFAGEETQYF. The CDR3 bases are TGTGCCAGCAGGTTCGCGGGGGAAGAGACCCAGTACTTC.

This clonotype was detected many times. The J gene is TRBJ2-3, the V gene TRBV30, with no clear D. The CDR3 is 12 residues long. Germline V gene sequence: CDR1 GTSNPN, CDR2 SVGIG (reference sequence). V shed 7 bases and J shed 4 bases, with 12 bases lying between them. CDR3 nucleotides: TGTGCCTTGACCATGTGGGCAGATACGCAGTATTTT. Encoded protein: CALTMWADTQYF.

This clonotype was picked up a small number of times. The chain combines TRBV29-1 with TRBJ1-5; 7 bases align to TRBD1. Germline V gives CDR1 SQVTM, CDR2 ANQGSEA. V trimming: 4 bases; J trimming: 7 bases; junction bases outside the gene matches: 7. The CDR3 consists of 13 residues. The CDR3: CSVGGTDNQPQHF. CDR3 DNA: TGCAGCGTTGGAGGGACAGATAACCAGCCCCAGCATTTT.

This clonotype was picked up many times. CDR3 nucleotide sequence: TGTGCCAGCAGTTTATTCTCACAGCTCGGTGAGCAGTACTTC. Its protein is CASSLFSQLGEQYF. The genes are TRBV28 and TRBJ2-7; D unclear. The V gene lost 1 base and the J gene lost 7 bases, with 14 bases spanning the gap. Germline values: CDR1 MDHEN, CDR2 SYDVKM. This CDR3 has 14 residues. The complete variable domain, with remaining parts taken from reference TRBV28 and TRBJ2-7, reads DVKVTQSSRYLVKRTGEKVFLECVQDMDHENMFWYRQDPGLGLRLIYFSYDVKMKEKGDIPEGYSVSREKKERFSLILESASTNQTSMYLCASSLFSQLGEQYFGPGTRLTVT.